The 3 T cell receptor beta chains given below trace back to one sample, sequenced in a study of blood T cell repertoires in COVID-19. Produced via immunoSEQ multiplex PCR; TCRdb's table is partial and in-frame only. The sample contains 330,000 or so clones, 87% of which appear only once. The sample consisted of peripheral blood. The receptor set was obtained from a man aged 25 to 40 with COVID-19, enrolled during active disease.

This chain uses TRBV5-4 with TRBJ1-2; 8 nucleotides agree with TRBD1. The germline CDR1 and CDR2 sequences are SGHNT and YYREEE (reference sequence). The V segment lost 4 bases and the J segment 3 bases; nucleotides outside the gene matches: 11. This CDR3 contains 16 residues. The CDR3 nucleotides are TGTGCCAGCAGCCCGGGCACGTCAGGGGGCTACTATGGCTACACCTTC. Its protein is CASSPGTSGGYYGYTF.

The rearrangement links TRBV11-3 to TRBJ2-7; D is perhaps TRBD1 (6 bases). CDR1 and CDR2 (germline): SGHNT, YENEEA. V was shortened by 2 bases and J by 2 bases, with 13 bases between the two germline ends. The CDR3 has 15 residues. CDR3 DNA sequence: TGTGCCAGCAGCTTAAGGGGGACGGGACCCTACGAGCAGTACTTC. This codes for CASSLRGTGPYEQYF.

The rearrangement joins TRBV13 to TRBJ2-5, with D perhaps TRBD2 (6 bases). The CDR3 has 14 amino acids. V gave up 7 bases and J gave up 5 bases, with 17 bases separating them. The germline gives CDR1 PRHDT, CDR2 FYEKMQ (reference sequence). CDR3: CASTIDGGWETQYF. CDR3 in DNA: TGTGCCAGCACCATTGACGGGGGTTGGGAGACCCAGTACTTC.